The rows below give T cell receptor beta chains drawn from one sample of a study of beta chain features in type 1 diabetes. This table comes from immunoSEQ multiplex PCR, and its TCRdb copy is limited to in-frame clones, with some not included. This sample carries over 650,000 clones, more than 13% of them seen once, and the ten largest clones take 0.035% to 0.045%. Specimen: naive CD4+ T cells from blood. Source of these receptors: a man aged 18 to 29 with type 1 diabetes. Each CDR3 is given with its conserved first and last residue. D genes are given only for firm matches. Clone size is not always given. Where it is, it says once, few, many or a class for expanded clones.

J,size,D,V,CDR3,DNA
TRBJ2-7,.,.,TRBV5-6,CASRKQGLYEQYF,TGTGCCAGCAGGAAACAGGGACTCTACGAGCAGTACTTC
TRBJ2-7,.,TRBD2,TRBV6-6,CASSLIAGFEQYF,TGTGCCAGCAGCTTAATAGCGGGGTTCGAGCAGTACTTC
TRBJ2-7,.,.,TRBV28,CASSPSHYEQYF,TGTGCCAGCTCCCCCAGCCACTACGAGCAGTACTTC
TRBJ1-3,.,TRBD1,TRBV4-3,CASSQGDRAGNTIYF,TGCGCCAGCAGCCAAGGAGACAGGGCAGGAAACACCATATATTTT
TRBJ2-3,few,.,TRBV15,CATSRDLAGPYYF,TGTGCCACCAGCAGAGATCTGGCGGGCCCTTACTATTTT
TRBJ2-1,few,TRBD2,TRBV30,CAWSISRTSGVQFF,TGTGCCTGGAGTATCTCCCGGACTAGCGGGGTACAGTTCTTC
TRBJ2-5,few,.,TRBV9,CASSMAVLGETQYF,TGTGCCAGCAGCATGGCGGTGTTAGGGGAGACCCAGTACTTC
TRBJ1-2,few,TRBD1,TRBV7-2,CASSLGQGYGYTF,TGTGCCAGCAGCTTAGGACAGGGTTACGGCTACACCTTC
TRBJ1-2,few,.,TRBV5-4,CASSLETGNYGYTF,TGTGCCAGCAGCTTGGAGACAGGAAACTATGGCTACACCTTC
TRBJ2-1,.,TRBD1,TRBV7-9,CASSLSTIQGDNEQFF,TGTGCCAGCAGCTTATCCACCATACAGGGGGACAATGAGCAGTTCTTC
TRBJ2-1,few,.,TRBV19,CASSPRWTSGNEQFF,TGTGCCAGTAGTCCCCGGTGGACCAGTGGCAATGAGCAGTTCTTC
TRBJ2-5,.,TRBD2,TRBV9,CASTYGLAGEETQYF,TGTGCCAGCACCTATGGACTAGCGGGAGAAGAGACCCAGTACTTC
TRBJ2-7,few,TRBD1,TRBV28,CASRPPGTGSYEQYF,TGTGCCAGCAGGCCCCCCGGGACAGGCTCCTACGAGCAGTACTTC
TRBJ2-1,few,.,TRBV6-5,CASSYGRYNEQFF,TGTGCCAGCAGTTATGGGAGATACAATGAGCAGTTCTTC
TRBJ2-7,.,.,TRBV5-1,CASRPSISYEQYF,TGCGCCAGCAGGCCGAGTATCTCCTACGAGCAGTACTTC
TRBJ2-5,.,.,TRBV7-2,CASSLNSAIQETQYF,TGTGCCAGCAGCTTAAACAGCGCGATACAAGAGACCCAGTACTTC
TRBJ1-2,few,.,TRBV30,CAWSVAGARYGYTF,TGTGCCTGGAGTGTAGCAGGGGCCAGGTATGGCTACACCTTC
TRBJ1-4,.,.,TRBV5-6,CASSTPGGQQGKLFF,TGTGCCAGCAGCACTCCGGGGGGACAACAAGGAAAACTGTTTTTT
TRBJ1-1,.,.,TRBV5-6,CASSLGWMAFF,TGTGCCAGCAGTCTGGGGTGGATGGCTTTCTTT
TRBJ2-7,few,.,TRBV21-1,CASSKVNVRGPSYEQYF,TGTGCCAGCAGCAAAGTTAATGTCCGGGGGCCTTCCTACGAGCAGTACTTC
TRBJ1-1,few,.,TRBV7-9,CASSKRGGDEAFF,TGTGCCAGCAGCAAGAGGGGCGGGGACGAAGCTTTCTTT
TRBJ1-5,few,TRBD1,TRBV7-9,CASSLAGTERHF,TGTGCCAGCAGTTTAGCCGGGACAGAGAGGCATTTT
TRBJ2-2,.,.,TRBV9,CASSVTGELFF,TGTGCCAGCAGCGTAACCGGGGAGCTGTTTTTT
TRBJ2-7,.,.,TRBV7-2,CASSSRRDNYEQYF,TGTGCCAGCAGCAGCCGGCGGGATAACTACGAGCAGTACTTC
TRBJ1-6,.,.,TRBV6-5,CASSYSRTAFSPLHF,TGTGCCAGCAGTTACTCGAGAACAGCTTTTTCACCCCTCCACTTT
TRBJ2-1,few,.,TRBV2,CASSVSAREQFF,TGTGCCAGCAGTGTTAGCGCTCGTGAGCAGTTCTTC
TRBJ1-1,.,.,TRBV5-6,CASSLVGENTEAFF,TGTGCCAGCAGCTTGGTAGGGGAAAACACTGAAGCTTTCTTT
TRBJ2-1,few,TRBD1,TRBV2,CASSEAGSITGQSYNEQFF,TGTGCCAGCAGTGAAGCGGGGAGTATAACGGGACAGTCCTACAATGAGCAGTTCTTC
TRBJ1-1,.,.,TRBV6-5,CASSGTYNTEAFF,TGTGCCAGCTCGGGGACTTACAACACTGAAGCTTTCTTT
TRBJ2-1,.,.,TRBV9,CASSVWPPEGLLF,TGTGCCAGCAGCGTATGGCCCCCGGAGGGCCTCCTCTTC
TRBJ1-2,.,.,TRBV4-2,CASSQDLGARSGYTF,TGTGCCAGCAGCCAAGATCTGGGGGCGCGGTCTGGCTACACCTTC
TRBJ2-1,.,.,TRBV4-2,CASSQGDGFGDEQFF,TGTGCCAGCAGCCAAGGGGACGGCTTTGGGGATGAGCAGTTCTTC
TRBJ2-7,few,.,TRBV5-1,CASSSKERRYF,TGCGCCAGCAGCTCCAAGGAACGGCGGTACTTC
TRBJ1-1,.,.,TRBV5-4,CASSPRGFSTEAFF,TGTGCCAGCAGCCCCCGAGGATTTAGCACTGAAGCTTTCTTT
TRBJ2-2,.,TRBD2,TRBV4-1,CASSHGLAGVVTGELFF,TGCGCCAGCAGCCACGGACTAGCGGGAGTGGTTACCGGGGAGCTGTTTTTT
TRBJ2-4,few,TRBD1,TRBV5-1,CASSRRQGENIQYF,TGCGCCAGCAGCCGGAGACAGGGCGAAAACATTCAGTACTTC
TRBJ2-5,.,.,TRBV7-2,CASSLLGAETQYF,TGTGCCAGCAGCTTGCTAGGCGCCGAGACCCAGTACTTC
TRBJ2-1,few,TRBD2,TRBV5-4,CASSKGGDPYNEQFF,TGTGCCAGCAGTAAGGGAGGGGACCCTTACAATGAGCAGTTCTTC
TRBJ1-2,few,TRBD1,TRBV30,CAWSARDSGYTF,TGTGCCTGGAGTGCCCGGGACAGCGGCTACACCTTC
TRBJ1-5,few,.,TRBV19,CASSTQENQPQHF,TGTGCCAGTAGTACTCAAGAAAATCAGCCCCAGCATTTT
TRBJ2-3,few,.,TRBV5-1,CASSLSTDTQYF,TGCGCCAGCAGCTTGAGCACAGATACGCAGTATTTT
TRBJ2-5,.,.,TRBV7-2,CASSGGGQETQYF,TGTGCCAGCAGCGGCGGTGGGCAAGAGACCCAGTACTTC